Below, 27 T cell receptor beta chains from the same sample are listed, as sequenced in a study of blood T cells in healthy people across ages. PCR was performed a second time for about 7 to 11 cycles using a sample-barcoded 5' primer and a J-beta primer mix. Each CDR3 protein is one row after TCRdb ran MiXCR on the 5' RACE reads. The sample yields about 1.1 million distinct CDR3 sequences, roughly two fifths seen once. Sequencing used blood. These receptors originate from a man younger than 30 in good health.

The CDR3 DNA sequence: TGTGCCAGCAGCTTTCAGGGATTTAGCAATCAGCCCCAGCATTTT. This encodes CASSFQGFSNQPQHF. V gene TRBV5-5 combines with J gene TRBJ1-5; D perhaps matches TRBD1 (5 bases). CDR1 SGHKS and CDR2 YYEKEE come from the germline V gene (reference sequence). This CDR3 region has 15 residues. Trimming shortened V by 2 bases and J by 0 bases, and 9 bases separated the two germline ends.

The CDR3 DNA follows: TGTGCCACCGGACTGGGCAACTACGAGCAGTACTTC. It is translated as CATGLGNYEQYF. V is TRBV7-9 and J is TRBJ2-7; a weak D match, TRBD2 (5 bases). This CDR3 has 12 amino acids. The V gene's germline CDR1 is SEHNR and CDR2 FQNEAQ (reference sequence). V lost 10 bases to trimming and J lost 3 bases, with 13 bases between them.

This clonotype appeared many times. The chain has TRBV12-3 or TRBV12-4 and TRBJ1-2; a weak D match, TRBD1 (6 bases). V was pared by 5 bases and J by 1 base, with 8 bases between. CDR3 length: 13 amino acids. CDR3 protein: CASSRTDNYGYTF. DNA for the CDR3: TGTGCCAGCAGTCGGACAGATAACTATGGCTACACCTTC.

This chain uses TRBV20-1 with TRBJ2-2; 7 positions match TRBD2. The CDR3 runs 14 residues. V trimming: 0 bases; J trimming: 8 bases; junction bases outside the gene matches: 6. Germline V CDR1 and CDR2: DFQATT, SNEGSKA (reference sequence). CDR3 nucleotides: TGCAGTGCTAGAGATCCAGCGGGGAGAGGGGAGCTGTTTTTT. This encodes CSARDPAGRGELFF.

This clonotype has just a few counts. This rearrangement joins TRBV7-8 to TRBJ2-1, with a weak D call TRBD1 (5 bases). The CDR3 spans 16 residues. Trimming pared 1 base from V and 8 bases from J, leaving 18 bases between. CDR1 and CDR2 (germline): SGHVS, FQNEAQ. In DNA, the CDR3 is TGTGCCAGCAGCTTAGTGGGCGACAGTCTTATCGATGAGCAGTTCTTC. This encodes CASSLVGDSLIDEQFF.

The chain is built from TRBV20-1 and TRBJ2-7; 11 bases line up with TRBD1. Germline-derived CDR1 and CDR2 are DFQATT and SNEGSKA (reference sequence). V dropped 0 bases and J dropped 3; count of bases not matched to a gene: 1. This CDR3 comprises 14 residues. DNA of the CDR3: TGCAGTGCTAGAGAGGACAGGGGGCTCTACGAGCAGTACTTC. It translates to CSAREDRGLYEQYF.

The chain carries TRBV18 and TRBJ2-5; 8 bases agree with TRBD1. This CDR3 is built from 15 residues. V gave up 3 bases and J gave up 4 bases; unmatched junction bases: 7. Looked up from germline, CDR1 is KGHSH and CDR2 is LQKENI. DNA of the CDR3: TGTGCCAGCTCACCCCGGGACAGGTCAGGAGAGACCCAGTACTTC. Its protein product is CASSPRDRSGETQYF.

The V and J genes are TRBV15 and TRBJ1-2, with D hard to call. Looked up from germline, CDR1 is LNHNV and CDR2 is YYDKDF (reference sequence). The CDR3 loop spans 14 amino acids. V lost 0 bases to trimming and J lost 4 bases, with 9 bases between them. CDR3 loop: CATSRDISSYGYTF. CDR3 DNA: TGTGCCACCAGCAGAGATATCTCCTCCTATGGCTACACCTTC.

V is TRBV20-1 and J is TRBJ1-6; TRBD1 matches 8 bases. The CDR3 is 14 amino acids. The V and J ends lost 2 bases and 8 bases, in that order; junction bases with no gene match: 5. CDR1 and CDR2 from the germline V gene are DFQATT and SNEGSKA (reference sequence). CDR3 region: CSARQGATDSPLHF. The DNA for the CDR3 is TGCAGTGCTAGACAGGGGGCGACGGATTCACCCCTCCACTTT.

This chain connects TRBV7-2 to TRBJ2-3; 9 bases map to TRBD2. V was clipped by 2 bases and J by 5 bases; unmatched bases: 11. Germline assignment: CDR1 SGHTA and CDR2 FQGNSA. CDR3 size: 17 residues. DNA for the CDR3: TGTGCCAGCAGCTTATACACGTCGCGGGGGGGGAGAGATACGCAGTATTTT. Protein: CASSLYTSRGGRDTQYF.

The chain employs TRBV20-1 and TRBJ1-5; D gene unclear. Germline values: CDR1 DFQATT, CDR2 SNEGSKA (reference sequence). Trimming removed 0 bases at V and 1 base at J, with 13 bases between. CDR3 length: 16 residues. CDR3: CSARDLTNWSNQPQHF. The CDR3 region has the DNA TGCAGTGCTAGAGATTTGACCAATTGGAGCAATCAGCCCCAGCATTTT.

This clonotype has more than one count but fewer than ten. The rearrangement joins TRBV6-6 to TRBJ2-1, with 12 bases identical to TRBD2. The germline CDR1 and CDR2 sequences are MNHNY and SVGAGI (reference sequence). Trimming removed 5 bases from V and 6 bases from J; junction bases left unmatched: 8. The CDR3 has 16 residues. The CDR3 protein is CASSQTSGGVSNEQFF. CDR3 DNA: TGTGCCAGCAGTCAGACTAGCGGGGGAGTTAGCAATGAGCAGTTCTTC.

The gene calls are TRBV4-1 and TRBJ1-5, with D unclear. V was cut by 8 bases and J by 1 base, with 12 bases left in between. From germline, CDR1 is MGHRA and CDR2 YSYEKL. This CDR3 region has 14 residues. CDR3 sequence reads: CASGYSESNQPQHF. CDR3 nucleotide sequence: TGCGCCAGCGGTTACAGTGAAAGCAATCAGCCCCAGCATTTT.

V gene TRBV4-1 combines with J gene TRBJ2-1, with TRBD1 identical over 9 bases. Germline CDR1 and CDR2: MGHRA and YSYEKL. The ends lost 2 bases at V and 6 bases at J; junction bases unmatched: 8. The CDR3 consists of 16 residues. CDR3 DNA: TGCGCCAGCAGCCAAAGGGCCGGGACAGGGAGCAATGAGCAGTTCTTC. It encodes CASSQRAGTGSNEQFF.

This sequence joins TRBV7-2 and TRBJ2-5, with D uncertain. V was shortened by 3 bases and J by 11 bases, with 10 bases between the two germline ends. The CDR3 extends over 11 amino acids. CDR1 and CDR2 from the germline V gene are SGHTA and FQGNSA. DNA for the CDR3: TGTGCCAGCAGCTTTCTCAATGAGCAGTACTTC. Amino acid sequence: CASSFLNEQYF. The variable domain in full, completed from reference TRBV7-2 and TRBJ2-5, reads GAGVSQSPSNKVTEKGKDVELRCDPISGHTALYWYRQSLGQGLEFLIYFQGNSAPDKSGLPSDRFSAERTGGSVSTLTIQRTQQEDSAVYLCASSFLNEQYFGPGTRLLVL.

The chain couples TRBV20-1 to TRBJ2-4, with 7 bases aligning to TRBD1. The V and J ends lost 5 bases and 7 bases, in that order; junction bases with no gene match: 11. This CDR3 has 14 residues. Germline V gene lookup returns CDR1 DFQATT and CDR2 SNEGSKA (reference sequence). The CDR3 is CSAEKQGFKNIQYF. The CDR3 bases are TGCAGTGCTGAGAAACAGGGGTTTAAGAACATTCAGTACTTC.

The chain uses TRBV20-1 and TRBJ1-5, with D unclear. This CDR3 has 13 residues. The germline V gene encodes CDR1 DFQATT and CDR2 SNEGSKA (reference sequence). The V end was cut by 3 bases, the J end by 5 bases, with 11 bases between. DNA for the CDR3: TGCAGTGCTAGTCCATCTGCTTATCAGCCCCAGCATTTT. It is translated as CSASPSAYQPQHF.

The chain recombines TRBV12-3 or TRBV12-4 with TRBJ1-4; possible D gene TRBD1, 5 bases. V lost 10 bases and J lost 5, with 11 bases in between. This CDR3 contains 12 residues. The CDR3 DNA is TGTGCCACCGGTGAGGGGAATGAAAAACTGTTTTTT. Its translation is CATGEGNEKLFF.

This clonotype was counted between two and nine times. This chain links TRBV5-1 with TRBJ1-1; 7 bases fit TRBD1. V lost 4 bases to trimming and J lost 8 bases; unmatched junction nucleotides: 20. The germline V gene has CDR1 SGHRS and CDR2 YFSETQ. The CDR3 sequence is 17 residues long. CDR3 sequence (DNA): TGCGCCAGCAGCGCACTACTAACAGGGGCGTTTACGCCCGAAGCTTTCTTT. This sequence encodes CASSALLTGAFTPEAFF.

The chain employs TRBV25-1 and TRBJ1-6, with D hard to call. The germline V gene encodes CDR1 MGHDK and CDR2 SYGVNS. V was trimmed by 5 bases and J by 11 bases, leaving 13 bases between them. CDR3 length: 13 residues. The CDR3 loop is CASSFSGGTPLHF. CDR3 coding DNA: TGTGCCAGCAGTTTCTCTGGCGGTACACCCCTCCACTTT.

The V and J genes are TRBV9 and TRBJ1-1, with D possibly matching TRBD1 (6 bases). The CDR3 has 15 amino acids. CDR1 is SGDLS, CDR2 YYNGEE, per germline. V lost 2 bases to trimming and J lost 1 base, with 12 bases between them. The CDR3 protein is CASSVLGQSNTEAFF. The CDR3 DNA follows: TGTGCCAGCAGCGTCTTAGGACAGTCGAACACTGAAGCTTTCTTT.

This clonotype was counted once. The chain combines TRBV12-3 or TRBV12-4 with TRBJ1-1; D gene unclear. The CDR3 sequence is 12 residues long. V was trimmed by 7 bases and J by 3 bases, leaving 9 bases between them. For the CDR3, the DNA is TGTGCCAGCAATCCTGGGGACACTGAAGCTTTCTTT. Translated, it gives CASNPGDTEAFF.

In the case of this clonotype: A much bigger clone sits one base away, suggesting this may be a read error. The chain carries TRBV12-3 or TRBV12-4 and TRBJ1-1; D gene ambiguous. V gave up 4 bases and J gave up 4 bases, with 10 bases separating them. CDR3 length: 13 amino acids. CDR3 nucleotides: TGTGCCAGCAGTTACTTGGGGATCACTGAAGCTTTCTTT. It encodes CASSYLGITEAFF.

The table lists this clonotype with a few counts. The V gene is TRBV20-1, the J gene TRBJ2-3; 8 positions agree with TRBD2. V lost 3 bases to trimming and J lost 0 bases; unmatched junction nucleotides: 5. The CDR3 runs 15 residues. Per germline, CDR1 DFQATT and CDR2 SNEGSKA (reference sequence). CDR3 region: CSASPTGGSTDTQYF. The CDR3 DNA sequence: TGCAGTGCTAGCCCCACGGGGGGGAGCACAGATACGCAGTATTTT.

The chain joins TRBV20-1 to TRBJ2-2, with TRBD2 identical over 8 bases. CDR1 and CDR2 (germline): DFQATT, SNEGSKA (reference sequence). CDR3 length equals 16 residues. V trimming: 0 bases; J trimming: 2 bases; junction bases outside the gene matches: 5. The CDR3 loop reads CSARDQRGPNTGELFF. The CDR3 coding sequence is TGCAGTGCTAGAGATCAGCGGGGGCCTAACACCGGGGAGCTGTTTTTT.

This chain connects TRBV7-9 to TRBJ2-3; 9 bases agree with TRBD2. V shed 5 bases and J 3 bases; nucleotides not matched to a gene: 12. The germline gives CDR1 SEHNR, CDR2 FQNEAQ (reference sequence). The CDR3 is 17 amino acids. CDR3 amino acids: CASSGGSSGVWTDTQYF. For the CDR3, the DNA is TGTGCCAGCAGCGGGGGGTCTAGCGGGGTTTGGACAGATACGCAGTATTTT.

This clonotype was seen a few times. V usage is TRBV7-2 and J usage is TRBJ1-2; D call uncertain. This CDR3 comprises 14 residues. V lost 2 bases to trimming and J lost 3 bases, with 10 bases between them. The germline V gene encodes CDR1 SGHTA and CDR2 FQGNSA. This chain's CDR3 is CASSLFSFDYGYTF. The DNA for the CDR3 is TGTGCCAGCAGCTTATTTAGTTTTGACTATGGCTACACCTTC.